A single sample is the source of the 21 T cell receptor beta chains below, sequenced in a study of breast tumors, draining lymph nodes, adjacent tissues (dated by TCRdb to the mid-2010s). Lymph node samples were obtained from the axillary draining lymph nodes of breast cancer patients. Library preparation was by multiplex PCR. These reads were obtained on an Illumina HiSeq 2000. Using fastp at Q25 and MiXCR, TCRdb reprocessed the public reads and kept productive beta chains. Entries that share a CDR3 protein sequence are merged under the most common genes and DNA. For this sample there are about 200,000 distinct CDR3 sequences; nearly 35% appear just once. The ten largest clones add up to 3% to 4.5% of the sample. The sequenced sample was axillary lymph node tissue. Receptors were obtained from a female donor with breast cancer. Some clones in this sample may be carry-over from other donors' samples.

The genes are TRBV24-1 and TRBJ2-3; 13 bases map to TRBD2. Germline V gene data show CDR1 as KGHDR and CDR2 as SFDVKD. V dropped 5 bases and J dropped 6; count of bases not matched to a gene: 7. The CDR3 consists of 16 residues. CDR3 residues: CATSGGLAGETDTQYF. CDR3 bases: TGTGCCACCAGTGGAGGACTAGCGGGAGAAACGGATACGCAGTATTTT.

The chain has TRBV12-3 or TRBV12-4 and TRBJ2-3; 7 bases align to TRBD2. Trimming at V came to 1 base and at J to 8 bases, leaving 9 bases not matched to a gene. This CDR3 contains 15 residues. In DNA form, the CDR3 reads TGTGCCAGCAGTTTAGGGGGGGGGATACCGTCTACGCAGTATTTT. Translation gives CASSLGGGIPSTQYF.

In its sample, this clonotype was seen many times. The chain couples TRBV2 to TRBJ1-2, with TRBD1 matching over 7 bases. The CDR3 runs 14 residues. Germline V gene lookup returns CDR1 SNHLY and CDR2 FYNNEI. The junction had 9 bases not matched to a gene; V was cut back by 11 bases and J by 0 bases. The CDR3 sequence: CAGKGQFANYGYTF. Written as DNA, the CDR3 is TGTGCCGGGAAGGGACAGTTTGCTAACTATGGCTACACCTTC.

This clonotype was counted between two and nine times. The gene calls are TRBV27 and TRBJ1-2, with D uncertain. Germline CDR1 is MNHEY and CDR2 is SMNVEV (reference sequence). V gave up 0 bases and J gave up 2 bases, with 7 bases separating them. The CDR3 is 14 amino acids. The CDR3 spells CASSLSRQNYGYTF. The CDR3 DNA reads as TGTGCCAGCAGTTTATCGAGGCAGAACTATGGCTACACCTTC.

This clonotype was detected once. The chain uses TRBV9 and TRBJ2-5, with a tentative D call TRBD2 (6 bases). This CDR3 is built from 16 residues. The V end was cut by 0 bases, the J end by 7 bases, with 19 bases between. From germline, CDR1 is SGDLS and CDR2 YYNGEE. The CDR3 sequence: CASSVGAGSGTGTQYF. CDR3 nucleotide sequence: TGTGCCAGCAGCGTAGGTGCCGGGAGTGGGACCGGGACCCAGTACTTC.

A remark on this clonotype: A single base separates this from a much larger clone, so it may be a read error. The genes are TRBV20-1 and TRBJ2-3, with TRBD2 matching 7 bases. Germline V gives CDR1 DFQATT, CDR2 SNEGSKA (reference sequence). The CDR3 sequence is 13 residues long. The junction had 6 bases not matched to a gene; V was cut back by 7 bases and J by 2 bases. The chain's CDR3 is CSGLAEHTDTQYF. CDR3 DNA: TGCAGTGGGCTAGCGGAACACACAGATACGCAGTATTTT.

In its sample, this clonotype was seen many times. The V and J genes are TRBV2 and TRBJ2-3; 7 bases are shared with TRBD2. In germline, CDR1 is SNHLY, CDR2 FYNNEI. Trimming cost V 3 bases and J 4 bases; bases outside gene matches: 7. The CDR3 length is 15 residues. The CDR3 protein is CASSDWTRPADTQYF. CDR3 nucleotide sequence: TGTGCCAGCAGTGATTGGACTAGGCCCGCAGATACGCAGTATTTT. Variable domain in full (rest from reference TRBV2 and TRBJ2-3): EPEVTQTPSHQVTQMGQEVILRCVPISNHLYFYWYRQILGQKVEFLVSFYNNEISEKSEIFDDQFSVERPDGSNFTLKIRSTKLEDSAMYFCASSDWTRPADTQYFGPGTRLTVL.

This clonotype was counted ten times or more. The J gene is TRBJ2-5, the V gene TRBV5-5, with D perhaps TRBD1 (6 bases). CDR3 length: 14 amino acids. The germline V and J ends were trimmed by 5 bases and 2 bases, with 13 bases remaining between them. Germline CDR1 SGHKS, CDR2 YYEKEE (reference sequence). This CDR3 reads CASRFSGVQETQYF. The CDR3 coding sequence is TGTGCCAGCAGATTCTCAGGGGTACAAGAGACCCAGTACTTC. Variable domain in full (rest from reference TRBV5-5 and TRBJ2-5): DAGVTQSPTHLIKTRGQQVTLRCSPISGHKSVSWYQQVLGQGPQFIFQYYEKEERGRGNFPDRFSARQFPNYSSELNVNALLLGDSALYLCASRFSGVQETQYFGPGTRLLVL.

In regard to this clonotype: Likely a read error: the CDR3 ends without its conserved phenylalanine or tryptophan. The chain has TRBV5-1 and TRBJ1-2; D call uncertain. CDR3 size: 14 residues. In germline, CDR1 is SGHRS, CDR2 YFSETQ. The CDR3 region has the DNA TGCGCCAGCAGCTTGTCCCCCACTAACTACGGCTACACCCTC. Translated: CASSLSPTNYGYTL.

This clonotype was counted only a few times. The V call is TRBV20-1, the J call TRBJ2-7; the match to TRBD1 covers 9 bases. V lost 4 bases and J lost 6; bases outside the gene matches: 16. CDR1 is DFQATT and CDR2 is SNEGSKA in the germline V gene (reference sequence). The CDR3 is made up of 16 amino acids. CDR3 residues: CSANPRGDRAFAEQYF. CDR3 bases: TGCAGTGCTAACCCACGGGGGGACAGGGCGTTTGCCGAGCAGTACTTC.

The chain joins TRBV15 to TRBJ1-1, with D maybe TRBD1 (6 bases). Trimming removed 0 bases at V and 8 bases at J, with 13 bases between. CDR1 is LNHNV, CDR2 YYDKDF, per germline (reference sequence). The CDR3 consists of 14 residues. The CDR3 spells CATSRDIGGGEAFF. The CDR3, as DNA: TGTGCCACCAGCAGAGATATCGGGGGCGGCGAAGCTTTCTTT.

This clonotype was recorded only once. The CDR3 does not close with the conserved phenylalanine or tryptophan, likely indicating a read error. The limits of the CDR3 on the DNA are not certain, so only TCRdb's listed CDR3 is given. V is TRBV19 and J is TRBJ1-4; the DNA was not compared with TRBD1, the D call given in the table. Germline V gene sequence: CDR1 LNHDA, CDR2 SQIVND (reference sequence). The CDR3 adds up to 8 amino acids, both ends counted. This CDR3 reads CASSIVRG.

This chain connects TRBV10-1 to TRBJ2-3; 12 nucleotides line up with TRBD2. The CDR3 extends over 16 amino acids. Germline V lookup: CDR1 WNHNN, CDR2 SYGVQD (reference sequence). With 5 bases clipped from V and 6 bases from J, the junction kept 9 bases outside the gene matches. In DNA, the CDR3 is TGCGCCAGCAGTCAGACTAGCGGGGGCTCGTTTGATACGCAGTATTTT. Its protein product is CASSQTSGGSFDTQYF.

The rearrangement links TRBV7-9 to TRBJ1-6, with TRBD1 matching 9 bases. Trimming removed 4 bases from V and 11 bases from J; junction bases left unmatched: 12. Per germline, CDR1 SEHNR and CDR2 FQNEAQ (reference sequence). This CDR3 region has 16 residues. The CDR3 spells CASSSDGGTGTPPLHF. CDR3 sequence (DNA): TGTGCCAGCAGCTCAGACGGCGGGACAGGGACCCCACCCCTCCACTTT.

The CDR3 is CSVATGAGNTIYF. In DNA, the CDR3 is TGCAGCGTTGCGACAGGGGCTGGAAACACCATATATTTT. The chain has TRBV20-1 and TRBJ1-3; 8 bases agree with TRBD1. Germline CDR1 is DFQATT and CDR2 is SNEGSKA (reference sequence). CDR3 length: 13 amino acids.

This chain uses TRBV24-1 with TRBJ1-2; 7 nucleotides match TRBD1. Germline CDR1 reads KGHDR; CDR2 reads SFDVKD. The CDR3 spans 14 residues. With V trimmed by 2 bases and J by 4 bases, 3 bases remained unmatched. CDR3 residues: CATSDYRTGYGYTF. The CDR3 DNA reads as TGTGCCACCAGTGATTACCGGACAGGCTATGGCTACACCTTC.

In this sample, this clonotype turned up a few times. V is TRBV27 and J is TRBJ1-4; 12 nucleotides match TRBD1. V lost 1 base and J lost 6; bases outside the gene matches: 9. Germline V gives CDR1 MNHEY, CDR2 SMNVEV (reference sequence). The CDR3 totals 18 residues. CDR3 nucleotide sequence: TGTGCCAGCAGTTTATTGGGACAGGGGGCAGGAGGGGATGAAAAACTGTTTTTT. Amino acids: CASSLLGQGAGGDEKLFF.

This clonotype showed up many times. The genes are TRBV7-2 and TRBJ2-5; a weak D match, TRBD2 (5 bases). Germline-derived CDR1 and CDR2 are SGHTA and FQGNSA. V dropped 1 base and J dropped 5 bases, with 11 bases sitting between them. The CDR3 sequence is 14 residues long. The CDR3 DNA is TGTGCCAGCAGCTTAGGAGGCAGCGGTGAGACCCAGTACTTC. It codes for CASSLGGSGETQYF.

This clonotype was counted at least ten times. This rearrangement joins TRBV20-1 to TRBJ2-3; 11 bases map to TRBD2. Germline CDR1 and CDR2: DFQATT and SNEGSKA (reference sequence). The CDR3 runs to 15 residues. Trimming at V came to 3 bases and at J to 5 bases, leaving 7 bases not matched to a gene. The DNA of the CDR3 is TGCAGTGCTAGTAAACTAGCGGGAGACAGAGATACGCAGTATTTT. This translates into CSASKLAGDRDTQYF.

Ten or more counts support this clonotype. This sequence joins TRBV7-9 and TRBJ2-6; a weak D match, TRBD1 (6 bases). CDR1 is SEHNR, CDR2 FQNEAQ, per germline (reference sequence). V was shortened by 1 base and J by 0 bases, with 22 bases between the two germline ends. This CDR3 is 21 amino acids long. The CDR3 spells CASSLVGATKGPSSGANVLTF. CDR3 DNA: TGTGCCAGCAGCTTAGTGGGGGCAACAAAGGGCCCGTCCTCTGGGGCCAACGTCCTGACTTTC.

This chain connects TRBV7-6 to TRBJ1-2; D remains unclear. Germline V gene sequence: CDR1 SGHVS, CDR2 FNYEAQ. V lost 1 base and J 8 bases, leaving 8 bases between the germline ends. The CDR3 is made up of 12 amino acids. The CDR3 is CASSLVSGGYTF. The CDR3 nucleotides are TGTGCCAGCAGCTTAGTCTCCGGGGGCTACACCTTC.